These T cell receptor beta chains were read from a single sample in a study of shared clonotypes between healthy human individuals. Produced via immunoSEQ multiplex PCR; TCRdb's table is partial and in-frame only. The profile shows about 520,000 clones, 95% to 97% of them singletons. Sequencing was carried out using naive CD4+ T cells sorted from blood. The receptors were sampled from a woman under 40 in good health. Both conserved end residues are trimmed from each CDR3. The D gene is left open where the match is weak.

len,v_gene,d_gene,CDR3aa
12,TRBV5-1,NA,ASKGGTYQETQY
8,TRBV20-1,NA,SAGSQPQH
12,TRBV7-2,NA,ASSFQPPTGELF
14,TRBV7-9,TRBD1,ASSQGQGIRAGELF
13,TRBV4-1,TRBD1,ASSQGQGAFFGYT
8,TRBV27,NA,ASSSHEQY
15,TRBV9,NA,ASSVDYPRGGIEKLF
13,TRBV5-4,TRBD2,ASSLGTSGSWGQY
12,TRBV7-9,NA,ASSLGVGWEPQH
12,TRBV5-1,TRBD2,ASSLGLADNEQF
13,TRBV28,NA,ASRPSQVPYNEQF
11,TRBV4-1,NA,ASSQGQEREQY
12,TRBV14,NA,ASSQGPGSLEQY
13,TRBV29-1,NA,SARRTSTEAEKLF
14,TRBV28,NA,ASSFFEIGNTDTQY
11,TRBV6-1,TRBD1,AIQGASTDTQY
11,TRBV16,NA,ASSQRVNTEAF
14,TRBV27,NA,ASSPRLARVSYEQY
12,TRBV19,NA,ASSISTQAYEQY
9,TRBV2,TRBD2,ASSEGLAGF
10,TRBV5-1,NA,ASSLNENGYT
16,TRBV19,NA,ASSNQARWRERGRELF
14,TRBV14,NA,ASSQALSLSGNTIY
13,TRBV27,NA,ASRPTGFGANVLT
12,TRBV7-9,TRBD1,ASSAGQGWPEAF
14,TRBV5-4,NA,ASSLLRETFSYEQY
11,TRBV27,NA,ACKRGTAYEQY
13,TRBV6-5,NA,ASSPDRFSGNTIY
14,TRBV5-1,TRBD2,ASSPVAGTNYNEQF
10,TRBV18,NA,ASSPGPYEQY
11,TRBV30,NA,AWSVPVSEKLF
12,TRBV19,NA,ASSITAITYEQY
15,TRBV2,TRBD1,ASSEARRQGRETEAF
13,TRBV11-3,NA,ASSVLVGVGDTQY
14,TRBV6-5,TRBD2,ASSYSSAAGDYEQY
14,TRBV4-2,TRBD1,ASSQGQGVLNGPQH
11,TRBV27,NA,ASSLSREQPQH
11,TRBV15,NA,ATSRGVNSPLH
13,TRBV2,NA,ASSELSRKSYEQY
12,TRBV18,NA,ASSPDWVEQPQH
12,TRBV6-1,NA,ASMRTASNQPQH
11,TRBV10-1,TRBD1,ARRHRGSGEQY
12,TRBV2,TRBD1,ASSEGQSNYGYT
12,TRBV30,NA,AWSVGPGDTEAF
12,TRBV27,NA,ASSWEDMDTEAF
17,TRBV13,TRBD1,ASSPTQGQGDSSGNTIY
13,TRBV19,TRBD1,ASSRRDRDSYGYT
11,TRBV27,NA,ASSLVGADTQY
12,TRBV6-1,NA,ASSEKWLAYEQY
11,TRBV5-1,NA,ASSHINTGELF
13,TRBV27,TRBD2,ASSPLAGGHNEQF
12,TRBV18,NA,ASSPTSGVKEQY